The T cell receptor (beta chain) described here comes from a study of beta chain features in type 1 diabetes. Findings of the study overall: Within the patient group, naive, central memory and Treg TCRB repertoires appeared more similar to each other than within healthy donors. Whether HLA type affects TCRB rearrangement stayed undetermined in the present work. Type 1 diabetes patients showed a moderate but significant shortening of TCRB CDR3s in all four CD4+ subsets.

The study reverse transcribed the entire isolated RNA, so it sequenced expressed TCRB transcripts. Generated by immunoSEQ multiplex PCR, the TCRdb table keeps only in-frame clones and is missing some. This sample has about 660,000 clones, with 11% to 15% found just once. CDR3 length: 16 amino acids. CDR1 is SEHNR and CDR2 is FQNEAQ in the germline V gene (reference sequence). V gave up 5 bases and J gave up 4 bases, with 20 bases separating them. Every donor had blood drawn once into heparin, around 0.12 L on average. Of note for this clone: Its antigen is undetermined.

The chain recombines TRBV7-9 with TRBJ1-1; tentatively, D is TRBD1 (6 bases). The receptor was isolated from a man aged 18-30 years with type 1 diabetes. What was sequenced was naive CD4+ T cells from blood. Written as DNA, the CDR3 is TGTGCCAGCAGCGTAAGGGGGGGACAACTGGGCACTGAAGCTTTCTTT. Its protein is CASSVRGGQLGTEAFF.